The sample holds a few counts of the clone carrying this T cell receptor (beta chain). V shed 6 bases and J shed 3 bases, with 11 bases lying between them. The CDR3 spans 13 residues. TCRdb processed the 5' RACE reads anew with MiXCR; each CDR3 protein has one entry. The top ten hold 0.91% of the sample, which has 500,000 to 600,000 distinct CDR3 sequences, about 20% seen once. This sample was included in a study of identical twins. This sample also appeared in a second study, on T cells expressing NK-cell markers.

The material sequenced was CD4+ T cells sorted from blood. The TCR was taken from a woman aged 18 to 35 in good health. The rearrangement links TRBV12-3 or TRBV12-4 to TRBJ1-1; D is possibly TRBD1 (5 bases). CDR3 residues: CASREGQHTEAFF. As DNA, the CDR3 is TGTGCCAGCAGGGAGGGGCAGCACACTGAAGCTTTCTTT.